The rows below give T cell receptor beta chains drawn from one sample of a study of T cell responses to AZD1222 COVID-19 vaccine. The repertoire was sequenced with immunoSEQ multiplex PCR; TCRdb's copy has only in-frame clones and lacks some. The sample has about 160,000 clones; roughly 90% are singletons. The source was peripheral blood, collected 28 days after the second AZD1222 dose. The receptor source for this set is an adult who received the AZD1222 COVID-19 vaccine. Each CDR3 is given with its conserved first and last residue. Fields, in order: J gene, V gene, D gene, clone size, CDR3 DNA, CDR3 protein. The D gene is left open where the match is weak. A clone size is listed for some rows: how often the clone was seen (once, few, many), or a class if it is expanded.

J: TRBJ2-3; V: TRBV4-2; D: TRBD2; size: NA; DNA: TGTGCCAGCAGCCAAGCGAGGAGGGACTATCGGGGCACAGATACGCAGTATTTT; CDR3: CASSQARRDYRGTDTQYF
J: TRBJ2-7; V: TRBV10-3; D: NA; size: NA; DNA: TGTGCCATCAGTGAGAGGGCAGGGCTCTCCTACGAGCAGTACTTC; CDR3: CAISERAGLSYEQYF
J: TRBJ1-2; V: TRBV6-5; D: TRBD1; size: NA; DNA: TGTGCCAGCAGTCTTAAGGACAGGAGCTATGGCTACACCTTC; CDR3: CASSLKDRSYGYTF
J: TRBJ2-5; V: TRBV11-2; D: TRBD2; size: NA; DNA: TGTGCCAGCAGCTTAGCGAGGGGGGGACTAGGGGAGACCCAGTACTTC; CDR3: CASSLARGGLGETQYF
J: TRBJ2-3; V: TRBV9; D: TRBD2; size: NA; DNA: TGTGCCAGCAGCAAAAGGACTAGGGAGTCTACGCAGTATTTT; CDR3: CASSKRTRESTQYF
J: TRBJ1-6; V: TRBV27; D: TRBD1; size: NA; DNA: TGTGCCAGCAGTGGCTCCAAGGACAGGGGAGCCCTCGGGGAGTCACCCCTCCACTTT; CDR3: CASSGSKDRGALGESPLHF
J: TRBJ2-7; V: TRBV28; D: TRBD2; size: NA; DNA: TGTGCCAGCAGGACTAGCGGGAGGGTTTACGAGCAGTACTTC; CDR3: CASRTSGRVYEQYF
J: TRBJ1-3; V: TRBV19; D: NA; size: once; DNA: TGTGCCAGTAGTACCGACAGGTACTCTGGAAACACCATATATTTT; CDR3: CASSTDRYSGNTIYF
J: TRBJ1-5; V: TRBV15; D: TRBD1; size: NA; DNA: TGTGCCACCAGCAGCGACAGGGTTAATCAGCCCCAGCATTTT; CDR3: CATSSDRVNQPQHF
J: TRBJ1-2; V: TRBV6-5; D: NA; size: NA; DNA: TGTGCCAGCAGTTTTGGGTACGGCTACACCTTC; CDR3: CASSFGYGYTF
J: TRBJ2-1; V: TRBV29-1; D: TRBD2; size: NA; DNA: TGCAGCGTTGTGATTGGCGGGAGCTCCTACAATGAGCAGTTCTTC; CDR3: CSVVIGGSSYNEQFF
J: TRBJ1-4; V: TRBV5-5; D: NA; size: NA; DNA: TGTGCCAGCAGCTTATCTCGGCCCGACTCTGAAAAACTGTTTTTT; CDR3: CASSLSRPDSEKLFF
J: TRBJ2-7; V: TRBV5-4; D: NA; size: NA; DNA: TGTGCCAGCAGCTTGGGAAGGGACGAGCAGTACTTC; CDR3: CASSLGRDEQYF
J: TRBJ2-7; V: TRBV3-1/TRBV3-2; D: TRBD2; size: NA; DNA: TGTGCCAGCAGTCGATCCGGGACTAGCGGGAGTAGGTCCTACGAGCAGTACTTC; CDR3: CASSRSGTSGSRSYEQYF
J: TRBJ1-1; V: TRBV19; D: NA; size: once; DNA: TGTGCCAGTAGTATATCCGGGACGGGAACGGCTGAAGCTTTCTTT; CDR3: CASSISGTGTAEAFF
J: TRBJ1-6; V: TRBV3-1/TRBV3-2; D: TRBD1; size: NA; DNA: TGTGCCAGCAGCCCGAATACAGGGGATAATTCACCCCTCCACTTT; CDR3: CASSPNTGDNSPLHF
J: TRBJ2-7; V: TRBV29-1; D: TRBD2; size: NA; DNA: TGCAGCGTTGTAGCGACTAGCGGGAGTTTCAGGGAGCAGTACTTC; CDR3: CSVVATSGSFREQYF
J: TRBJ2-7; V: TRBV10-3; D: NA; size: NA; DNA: TGTGCCATCAGTGAGTCGTGGGGGTCCGGCTACGAGCAGTACTTC; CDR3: CAISESWGSGYEQYF
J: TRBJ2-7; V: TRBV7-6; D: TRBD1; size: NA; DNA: TGTGCCAGCAGCTATCGCCCGGGACAGGGGAACGAGCAGTACTTC; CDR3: CASSYRPGQGNEQYF
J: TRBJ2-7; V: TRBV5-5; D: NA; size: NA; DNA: TGTGCCAGCAGCTTGGAAACGCAGCAGTACTTC; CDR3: CASSLETQQYF
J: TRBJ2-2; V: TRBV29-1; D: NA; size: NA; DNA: TGCAGCGTGACTACAGGGCATCCCGGGGAGCTGTTTTTT; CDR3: CSVTTGHPGELFF
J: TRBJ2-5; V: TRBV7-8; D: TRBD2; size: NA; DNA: TGTGCCAGCAGCTCTTTTAGCGGGAGATCAGAGACCCAGTACTTC; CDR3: CASSSFSGRSETQYF
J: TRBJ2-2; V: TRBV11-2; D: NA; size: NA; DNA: TGTGCCAGCGGGGGTAACACCGGGGAGCTGTTTTTT; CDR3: CASGGNTGELFF
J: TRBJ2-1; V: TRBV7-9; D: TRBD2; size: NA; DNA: TGTGCCAGCAGCTTAGATCCGCGGGAGGGCCGTGAGCAGTTCTTC; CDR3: CASSLDPREGREQFF
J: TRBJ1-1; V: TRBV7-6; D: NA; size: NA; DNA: TGTGCCAGCAGCTTAGGCGGGATGAACACTGAAGCTTTCTTT; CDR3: CASSLGGMNTEAFF
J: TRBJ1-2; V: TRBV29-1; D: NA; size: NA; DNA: TGCAGCGTCCGACTAGCCCTGTTGGGCTACACCTTC; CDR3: CSVRLALLGYTF
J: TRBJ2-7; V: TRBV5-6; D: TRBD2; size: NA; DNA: TGTGCCAGCAGCCCCGACGCGGGGGGCTCCTACGAGCAGTACTTC; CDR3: CASSPDAGGSYEQYF
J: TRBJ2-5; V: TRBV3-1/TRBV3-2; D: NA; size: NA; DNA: TGTGCCAGCAGCCAAGAGGGGGGAGTGGAGACCCAGTACTTC; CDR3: CASSQEGGVETQYF
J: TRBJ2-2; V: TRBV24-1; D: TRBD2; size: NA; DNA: TGTGCCACCAGTGACCCACCGGGAGGGCCTAACACCGGGGAGCTGTTTTTT; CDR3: CATSDPPGGPNTGELFF
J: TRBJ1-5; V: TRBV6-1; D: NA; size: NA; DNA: TGTGCCAGCAGTGAAGTTACATCGGACATTGTACCCCAGCCCCAGCATTTT; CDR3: CASSEVTSDIVPQPQHF
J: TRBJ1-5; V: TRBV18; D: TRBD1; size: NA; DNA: TGTGCCAGCTCATTGGGACAGGCCAACAATCAGCCCCAGCATTTT; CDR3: CASSLGQANNQPQHF
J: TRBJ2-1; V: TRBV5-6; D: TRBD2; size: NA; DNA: TGTGCCAGCAGCTTGGAGACTAGCGGAGACAATGAGCAGTTCTTC; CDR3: CASSLETSGDNEQFF
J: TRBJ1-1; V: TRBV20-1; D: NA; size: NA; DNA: TGCAGTAGCAGGGAGAACACTGAAGCTTTCTTT; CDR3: CSSRENTEAFF
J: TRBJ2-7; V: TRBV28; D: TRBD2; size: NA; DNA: TGTGCCAGCAGTTCCAGACTAGCGGGAGGTCTCTACGAGCAGTACTTC; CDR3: CASSSRLAGGLYEQYF
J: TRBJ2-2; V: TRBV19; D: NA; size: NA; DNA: TGTGCCAGTAGTATCGGTGGGGAATGGAGGAGCACCGGGGAGCTGTTTTTT; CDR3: CASSIGGEWRSTGELFF
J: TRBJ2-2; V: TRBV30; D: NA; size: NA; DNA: TGTGCCTGGATCGGGGGGCAGGGGGCGACCGGGGAGCTGTTTTTT; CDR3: CAWIGGQGATGELFF
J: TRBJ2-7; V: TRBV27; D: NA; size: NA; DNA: TGTGCCAGCGGATTGACAGGAGGCTACGAGCAGTACTTC; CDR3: CASGLTGGYEQYF
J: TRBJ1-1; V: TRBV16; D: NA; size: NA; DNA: TGTGCCAGCAGCACGTCTCTGGGGAACACTGAAGCTTTCTTT; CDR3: CASSTSLGNTEAFF
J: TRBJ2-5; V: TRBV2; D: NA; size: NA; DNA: TGTGCCCAAGTGGGGGTGGGCAGAAGTCAGGGGGAGACCCAGTACTTC; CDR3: CAQVGVGRSQGETQYF
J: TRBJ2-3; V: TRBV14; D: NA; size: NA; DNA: TGTGCCAGCAGTCCTACACTGTCCCCCCCAGATACGCAGTATTTT; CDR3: CASSPTLSPPDTQYF
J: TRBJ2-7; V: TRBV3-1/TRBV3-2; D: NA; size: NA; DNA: TGTGCCAGCAGCCTGGGGGGGACAGGAGATTACGAGCAGTACTTC; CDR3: CASSLGGTGDYEQYF
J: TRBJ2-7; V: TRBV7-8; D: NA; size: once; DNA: TGTGCCAGCAGCTTAAGGGAAGGCATGGGCAACGAGCAGTACTTC; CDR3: CASSLREGMGNEQYF
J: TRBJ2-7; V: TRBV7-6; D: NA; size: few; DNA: TGTGCCAGCAGCCCGCGGGCCCGATCCTACGAGCAGTACTTC; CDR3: CASSPRARSYEQYF
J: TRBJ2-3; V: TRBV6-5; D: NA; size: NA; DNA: TGTGCCAGCAGGAGAGACACAGATACGCAGTATTTT; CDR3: CASRRDTDTQYF
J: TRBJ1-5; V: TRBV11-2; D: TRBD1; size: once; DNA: TGTGCCAGCAGCAAGGACAGGGATCAGCCCCAGCATTTT; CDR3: CASSKDRDQPQHF
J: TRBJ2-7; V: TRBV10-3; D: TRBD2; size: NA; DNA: TGTGCCATCAGTGAAGTGGGTGTGGGACTAGCGGGAGCGCACGAGCAGTACTTC; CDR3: CAISEVGVGLAGAHEQYF
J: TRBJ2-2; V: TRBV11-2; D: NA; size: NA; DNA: TGTGCCAGCCCCAGGGGGGGGGCCTCGAACACCGGGGAGCTGTTTTTT; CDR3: CASPRGGASNTGELFF
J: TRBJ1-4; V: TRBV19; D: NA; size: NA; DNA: TGTGCCAGTAGCCTGGGACCCTCGATAAATGAAAAACTGTTTTTT; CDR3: CASSLGPSINEKLFF
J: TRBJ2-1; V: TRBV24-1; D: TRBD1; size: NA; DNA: TGTGCCACCAGTGACCTTGGACAGGGGCTTTACAATGAGCAGTTCTTC; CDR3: CATSDLGQGLYNEQFF